The 31 T cell receptor beta chains listed next were all sequenced from one sample in a study of blood T cell repertoires in COVID-19. Clones were sequenced by immunoSEQ multiplex PCR, and TCRdb holds only the in-frame ones, with some missing. The table lists tens of thousands of clones, more than 90% of them singletons. Sequencing was carried out using peripheral blood. Receptor source: a woman aged 70-85 years with active COVID-19.

The rearrangement links TRBV18 to TRBJ2-2; D is possibly TRBD2 (5 bases). The V end lost 4 bases, the J end lost 6 bases, and 9 bases lay between the germline ends. The germline gives CDR1 KGHSH, CDR2 LQKENI. The CDR3 is made up of 13 amino acids. DNA of the CDR3: TGTGCCAGCTCACGCTCCGGGGCCGGGGAGCTGTTTTTT. Protein sequence: CASSRSGAGELFF.

The rearrangement joins TRBV28 to TRBJ1-2, with D unclear. The CDR3 extends over 14 amino acids. V lost 5 bases to trimming and J lost 8 bases, with 18 bases between them. Per the germline V gene, CDR1 is MDHEN and CDR2 is SYDVKM. The CDR3 region is CASSVEGPTRGYTF. CDR3 in DNA: TGTGCCAGCAGTGTCGAAGGCCCCACGAGGGGCTACACCTTC.

The chain joins TRBV5-1 to TRBJ2-2; TRBD2 matches 11 bases. The CDR3 has 18 amino acids. Germline V gives CDR1 SGHRS, CDR2 YFSETQ. After removal of 4 bases from V and 5 bases from J, the junction contained 13 bases not matched to a gene. Here the CDR3 DNA reads TGCGCCAGCAGCCACGGGACTAGCGGAAGAGGGGGGACCGGGGAGCTGTTTTTT. Encoded protein: CASSHGTSGRGGTGELFF.

The chain joins TRBV5-4 to TRBJ1-2, with a tentative D call TRBD1 (5 bases). CDR1 and CDR2 from the germline V gene are SGHNT and YYREEE (reference sequence). Deletions cut 3 bases from V and 1 base from J, with 7 bases between. This CDR3 spans 13 amino acids. The CDR3, as DNA: TGTGCCAGCAGCTCGGGGGGTAACTATGGCTACACCTTC. Residues: CASSSGGNYGYTF. The whole variable domain, remainder taken from reference TRBV5-4 and TRBJ1-2, is ETGVTQSPTHLIKTRGQQVTLRCSSQSGHNTVSWYQQALGQGPQFIFQYYREEENGRGNFPPRFSGLQFPNYSSELNVNALELDDSALYLCASSSGGNYGYTFGSGTRLTVV.

This clone was seen a single time. This sequence joins TRBV3-1 (or the pseudogene TRBV3-2) and TRBJ2-5; TRBD2 agrees at 10 bases. V gave up 4 bases and J gave up 7 bases; unmatched junction bases: 0. Germline V gene lookup returns CDR1 LGHDT and CDR2 YNNKEL (reference sequence). This CDR3 has 12 residues. CDR3 DNA sequence: TGTGCCAGCAGCCCTAGCGGGGGGACCCAGTACTTC. This gives the protein CASSPSGGTQYF.

The chain recombines TRBV2 with TRBJ2-4; the D gene is possibly TRBD1 (5 bases). Germline V lookup: CDR1 SNHLY, CDR2 FYNNEI. V lost 7 bases and J lost 0, with 22 bases in between. The CDR3 runs 18 residues. This CDR3 reads CASKSDRGSSLAKNIQYF. The CDR3 DNA reads as TGTGCCAGCAAGAGTGATAGGGGAAGCTCACTAGCCAAAAACATTCAGTACTTC.

The table lists this clone with a count of one. The V call is TRBV5-1, the J call TRBJ1-2; no clear D. CDR3 length: 15 amino acids. CDR1 is SGHRS, CDR2 YFSETQ, per germline. Trimming took 1 base from V and 7 from J, leaving 17 bases between them. The chain's CDR3 is CASSLSGEQATGYTF. The CDR3 DNA is TGCGCCAGCAGCTTGTCCGGGGAGCAAGCGACTGGCTACACCTTC.

This clone was picked up one time. J is TRBJ2-1 and V is TRBV3-1 (or the pseudogene TRBV3-2); 11 positions match TRBD2. CDR3 size: 19 residues. Germline V lookup: CDR1 LGHDT, CDR2 YNNKEL (reference sequence). V shed 1 base and J 7 bases; nucleotides not matched to a gene: 15. The CDR3 is CASSQGLWLAGGPGNEQFF. The CDR3 coding sequence is TGTGCCAGCAGCCAAGGATTGTGGCTAGCGGGAGGCCCGGGTAATGAGCAGTTCTTC.

The chain links TRBV4-3 to TRBJ2-1; tentatively, D is TRBD1 (6 bases). CDR1 LGHNA and CDR2 YSLEER come from the germline V gene. Trimming removed 0 bases from V and 4 bases from J, with 10 bases in between. The CDR3 consists of 15 residues. This CDR3 is CASSQDDRPYNEQFF. The CDR3, as DNA: TGCGCCAGCAGCCAAGATGACAGGCCTTACAATGAGCAGTTCTTC.

The V gene is TRBV18, the J gene TRBJ1-3; D is uncertain. The CDR3 runs 14 residues. Looked up from germline, CDR1 is KGHSH and CDR2 is LQKENI. V gave up 10 bases and J gave up 0 bases, with 13 bases separating them. The CDR3 DNA reads TGTGCCACCCGCTCCAGGTACTCTGGAAACACCATATATTTT. Its translation: CATRSRYSGNTIYF.

V gene TRBV23-1 combines with J gene TRBJ2-7, with D possibly being TRBD2 (5 bases). TRBV23-1 is placed among ORFs of uncertain function. CDR3 size: 14 residues. V shed 8 bases and J shed 2 bases, with 16 bases lying between them. CDR3 DNA sequence: TGCGCCAGCGAGGACTGGCTCCCACCCTACGAGCAGTACTTC. Its translation is CASEDWLPPYEQYF.

The chain joins TRBV19 to TRBJ2-7; 9 nucleotides align to TRBD2. This CDR3 contains 15 residues. The V gene's germline CDR1 is LNHDA and CDR2 SQIVND (reference sequence). The trim removed 3 bases at V and 2 bases at J, leaving 5 bases unmatched. The DNA of the CDR3 is TGTGCCAGTAGTATCCGACTAGCGGATACCTACGAGCAGTACTTC. Residues: CASSIRLADTYEQYF.

J is TRBJ2-2 and V is TRBV15, with no clear D. Trimming cost V 1 base and J 4 bases, with 10 bases left between them. This CDR3 has 15 residues. CDR1 and CDR2 (germline): LNHNV, YYDKDF (reference sequence). DNA for the CDR3: TGTGCCACCAGCAGAGGCCAATCACTCACCGGGGAGCTGTTTTTT. This codes for CATSRGQSLTGELFF.

The rearrangement joins TRBV24-1 to TRBJ1-1; D unclear. Germline-derived CDR1 and CDR2 are KGHDR and SFDVKD. V lost 8 bases to trimming and J lost 1 base, with 4 bases between them. The CDR3 extends over 11 amino acids. CDR3 in amino acids: CATIWNTEAFF. The CDR3 nucleotides are TGTGCCACCATATGGAACACTGAAGCTTTCTTT.

The J gene is TRBJ1-1, the V gene TRBV24-1, with D tentatively TRBD1 (5 bases). The CDR3 has 14 amino acids. Deletions cut 4 bases from V and 3 bases from J, with 11 bases between. Germline lookup yields CDR1 KGHDR and CDR2 SFDVKD. CDR3 sequence (DNA): TGTGCCACCAGTGACAGGGATGCGGACACTGAAGCTTTCTTT. It specifies CATSDRDADTEAFF.

The V call is TRBV15, the J call TRBJ1-2, with a tentative D call TRBD1 (6 bases). CDR1 and CDR2 (germline): LNHNV, YYDKDF (reference sequence). The CDR3 covers 16 residues. Trimming shortened V by 3 bases and J by 2 bases, and 16 bases separated the two germline ends. The CDR3, as DNA: TGTGCCACCAGCAGCCCGCAGGGGCTCCTCAACTATGGCTACACCTTC. This gives the protein CATSSPQGLLNYGYTF.

The CDR3 sequence is CASSRYTDMNTEAFF. The CDR3 DNA is TGTGCCAGCAGCCGATACACCGACATGAACACTGAAGCTTTCTTT. This chain uses TRBV6-5 with TRBJ1-1; D is unclear. Looked up from germline, CDR1 is MNHEY and CDR2 is SVGAGI. V lost 6 bases, J lost 0 bases, and 14 bases lay in between. This CDR3 is built from 15 residues.

The chain couples TRBV6-5 to TRBJ2-5, with TRBD1 matching 9 bases. Looked up from germline, CDR1 is MNHEY and CDR2 is SVGAGI. The V segment lost 6 bases and the J segment 5 bases; nucleotides outside the gene matches: 10. The length of the CDR3 is 15 residues. The CDR3 is CASRGQGRIRETQYF. CDR3 DNA sequence: TGTGCCAGCAGGGGACAGGGACGGATTCGGGAGACCCAGTACTTC.

Note on this clone: One junction end disagrees with the germline gene, perhaps due to a read error. The V gene is TRBV7-7, the J gene TRBJ1-1, with D possibly TRBD1 on 5 matching bases. Per germline, CDR1 SSHAT and CDR2 FNYEAQ (reference sequence). The CDR3 is 14 residues long. The CDR3, as DNA: TGTGCTAGCAGTTTCCAGGGTTCAGGAACTGAAGCTTTCTTT. This sequence encodes CASSFQGSGTEAFF.

V gene TRBV5-4 combines with J gene TRBJ2-3; D is perhaps TRBD1 (5 bases). The germline V gene encodes CDR1 SGHNT and CDR2 YYREEE (reference sequence). The length of the CDR3 is 16 residues. The germline V and J ends were trimmed by 0 bases and 0 bases, with 11 bases remaining between them. CDR3 nucleotide sequence: TGTGCCAGCAGCTTGGCCAATTGGGGCAGCACAGATACGCAGTATTTT. Translated, it gives CASSLANWGSTDTQYF.

This chain uses TRBV4-1 with TRBJ2-1; D may be TRBD1 (6 bases). V lost 5 bases and J lost 5, with 16 bases in between. The CDR3 is made up of 15 amino acids. The germline V gene encodes CDR1 MGHRA and CDR2 YSYEKL. The CDR3 DNA follows: TGCGCCAGCAGCTATCCGGGACAAGAAAACAATGAGCAGTTCTTC. This sequence encodes CASSYPGQENNEQFF.

The rearrangement uses TRBV5-1 and TRBJ1-2, with D perhaps TRBD1 (5 bases). Trimming cost V 1 base and J 3 bases, with 10 bases left between them. There are 14 residues in the CDR3. Germline V gene lookup returns CDR1 SGHRS and CDR2 YFSETQ. The CDR3 DNA is TGCGCCAGCAGCTTGTCAACAGGAGACTATGGCTACACCTTC. Protein sequence: CASSLSTGDYGYTF.

The chain combines TRBV7-8 with TRBJ2-3; 13 positions agree with TRBD2. This CDR3 is built from 16 residues. From germline, CDR1 is SGHVS and CDR2 FQNEAQ. V was pared by 4 bases and J by 4 bases, with 5 bases of the junction left unmatched. The chain's CDR3 is CASSSQLAGGADTQYF. Here the CDR3 DNA reads TGTGCCAGCAGCTCCCAACTAGCGGGGGGGGCAGATACGCAGTATTTT.

This chain uses TRBV7-9 with TRBJ2-7; tentative D call: TRBD2 (6 bases). Germline CDR1 reads SEHNR; CDR2 reads FQNEAQ (reference sequence). The germline V and J ends were trimmed by 5 bases and 5 bases, with 19 bases remaining between them. CDR3 length equals 15 residues. The CDR3 here is CASSPLGGPLHEQYF. CDR3 coding DNA: TGTGCCAGCAGCCCTCTGGGGGGTCCGCTCCACGAGCAGTACTTC.

The chain is built from TRBV3-1 (or the pseudogene TRBV3-2) and TRBJ1-6, with 8 bases matching TRBD1. The V segment lost 4 bases and the J segment 7 bases; nucleotides outside the gene matches: 6. In germline, CDR1 is LGHDT, CDR2 YNNKEL (reference sequence). This CDR3 region has 15 residues. The CDR3 loop is CASSPWDRKNSPLHF. Written as DNA, the CDR3 is TGTGCCAGCAGCCCATGGGACAGGAAGAATTCACCCCTCCACTTT.

This rearrangement joins TRBV9 to TRBJ1-1; a possible D gene is TRBD1 (5 bases). Germline lookup yields CDR1 SGDLS and CDR2 YYNGEE. The V gene lost 3 bases and the J gene lost 0 bases, with 9 bases spanning the gap. This CDR3 comprises 14 residues. The CDR3 DNA reads as TGTGCCAGCAGCGCCGCAGGGATGAACACTGAAGCTTTCTTT. Translation: CASSAAGMNTEAFF.

This rearrangement joins TRBV4-3 to TRBJ2-3; TRBD2 matches at 10 bases. This CDR3 is built from 17 residues. The germline V gene has CDR1 LGHNA and CDR2 YSLEER. With V trimmed by 0 bases and J by 4 bases, 7 bases remained unmatched. The CDR3 nucleotides are TGCGCCAGCAGCCAAGAAGGTCTAGCGGGAGACGCAGATACGCAGTATTTT. Encoded protein: CASSQEGLAGDADTQYF.

This rearrangement joins TRBV21-1 to TRBJ2-7; the table's D call TRBD2 went unverified against the DNA. TRBV21-1 is described as a pseudogene. There are 16 residues in the CDR3. CDR3 sequence: CASSKILGGSSYEQYF. CDR3 bases: TGTGCCAGCAGCAAAATATTGGGAGGGAGCTCCTACGAGCAGTACTTC.

This chain uses TRBV10-3 with TRBJ1-2; 9 bases align to TRBD1. This CDR3 comprises 16 residues. Germline values: CDR1 ENHRY, CDR2 SYGVKD. The trim removed 2 bases at V and 8 bases at J, leaving 12 bases unmatched. The DNA of the CDR3 is TGTGCCATCAGTGAGGAGATAACCGGGACAGGGCGAGGCTACACCTTC. It yields the protein CAISEEITGTGRGYTF.

V is TRBV20-1 and J is TRBJ2-1; D remains unclear. The CDR3 contains 11 residues. Germline CDR1 reads DFQATT; CDR2 reads SNEGSKA (reference sequence). The CDR3, as DNA: TGCAGGGTTCGGTTATACAATGAGCAGTTCTTC. Amino acids: CRVRLYNEQFF.

The V call is TRBV27, the J call TRBJ2-7, with D perhaps TRBD2 (6 bases). The germline V and J ends were trimmed by 0 bases and 0 bases, with 9 bases remaining between them. The CDR3 has 15 residues. Looked up from germline, CDR1 is MNHEY and CDR2 is SMNVEV (reference sequence). This CDR3 is CASSLSRGNSYEQYF. In nucleotides, the CDR3 is TGTGCCAGCAGTTTATCGCGGGGTAACTCCTACGAGCAGTACTTC.